This T cell receptor beta chain was sequenced during a study of shared clonotypes between healthy human individuals. Broader study findings: Donor clonotype sharing was expected to depend on sequencing depth. Represented genetic and exposure-history diversity was restricted by having few donors.

Running of the assay took place at deep level. The method was immunoSEQ multiplex PCR; TCRdb's version includes in-frame clones alone and lacks a portion of them. The table has 470,000 or so clones, 81% seen once. With respect to this clone: Its specificity is unknown.

Germline CDR1 is LNHDA and CDR2 is SQIVND (reference sequence). V lost 6 bases and J lost 1; bases outside the gene matches: 7. This CDR3 is 17 amino acids long. Sequenced material: PBMCs. The receptor was derived from a woman aged 40 to 50 in good health. Some clones in this sample may be carry-over from other donors' samples. The rearrangement links TRBV19 to TRBJ2-2, with 11 bases matching TRBD1. The CDR3 coding sequence is TGTGCCAGTAGGAGGGGACAGGGGGTCAAGAACACCGGGGAGCTGTTTTTT. It translates to CASRRGQGVKNTGELFF. Supplemented by reference TRBV19 and TRBJ2-2, the full variable domain reads DGGITQSPKYLFRKEGQNVTLSCEQNLNHDAMYWYRQDPGQGLRLIYYSQIVNDFQKGDIAEGYSVSREKKESFPLTVTSAQKNPTAFYLCASRRGQGVKNTGELFFGEGSRLTVL.